The clone carrying this T cell receptor beta chain occurred once. Its antigen is still unknown. This entry is derived from a study of OX40 agonist ivuxolimab in advanced cancers. Study information: Participants, 82.7% male, averaged roughly 60 years of age, ranging from roughly 23 to 80.

This CDR3 is 13 amino acids long. Germline CDR1 and CDR2: MRHNA and SNTAGT. Trimming stripped 2 bases from V and 6 bases from J, with 10 bases between. General study results and limits: In the 0.1 to 3.0 mg/kg range, CD4+ and CD8+ blood T cells had expanded clonally by week 6.

Clones were sequenced by immunoSEQ multiplex PCR, and TCRdb holds only the in-frame ones, with some missing. The data contain under 95,000 clones, nearly 95% of them singletons. Drawing of blood for sampling happened at baseline, at cycle 4 day 1, and at cycle 7 day 1. The clonotype comes from an adult with an advanced solid tumor such as melanoma, head and neck, liver or kidney cancer. The sample was CD4+ or CD8+ T cells sorted from blood, taken in a trial of the OX40 agonist ivuxolimab. V usage is TRBV6-4 and J usage is TRBJ1-1, with D maybe TRBD1 (5 bases). In nucleotides, the CDR3 is TGTGCCAGCAGTGACCGGCCGGGGGCTGAAGCTTTCTTT. This encodes CASSDRPGAEAFF.